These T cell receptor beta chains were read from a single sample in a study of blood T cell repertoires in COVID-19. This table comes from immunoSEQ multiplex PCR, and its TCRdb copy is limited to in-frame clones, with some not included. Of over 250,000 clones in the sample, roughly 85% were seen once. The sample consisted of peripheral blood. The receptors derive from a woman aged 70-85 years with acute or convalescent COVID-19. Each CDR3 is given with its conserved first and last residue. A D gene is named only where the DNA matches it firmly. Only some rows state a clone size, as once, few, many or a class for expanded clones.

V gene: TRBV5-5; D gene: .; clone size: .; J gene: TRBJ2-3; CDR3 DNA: TGTGCCAGCAGCTTGACTACCAGCACAGATACGCAGTATTTT; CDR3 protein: CASSLTTSTDTQYF
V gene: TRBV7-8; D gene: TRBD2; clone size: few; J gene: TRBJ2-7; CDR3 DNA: TGTGCCAGCAGCGCCCGACTAGCGGGGGGGTCAAGCTCCTACGAGCAGTACTTC; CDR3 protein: CASSARLAGGSSSYEQYF
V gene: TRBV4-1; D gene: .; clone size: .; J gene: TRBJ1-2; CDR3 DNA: TGCGCCAGCAGCCAAGCTGCGGCCTTTGTACGGCAGGACAAGAACTATGGCTACACCTTC; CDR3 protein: CASSQAAAFVRQDKNYGYTF
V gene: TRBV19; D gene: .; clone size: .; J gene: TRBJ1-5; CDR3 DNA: TGTGCCAGCTCGACAGTTGACAATCAGCCCCAGCATTTT; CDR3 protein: CASSTVDNQPQHF
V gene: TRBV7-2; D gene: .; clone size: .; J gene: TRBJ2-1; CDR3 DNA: TGTGCCAGCAGCTTAGGAGGGAAGTACAATGAGCAGTTCTTC; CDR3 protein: CASSLGGKYNEQFF
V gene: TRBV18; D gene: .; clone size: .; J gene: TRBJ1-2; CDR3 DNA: TGTGCCAGCTCACCCCGGGGGGACGGCTACACCTTC; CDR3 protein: CASSPRGDGYTF
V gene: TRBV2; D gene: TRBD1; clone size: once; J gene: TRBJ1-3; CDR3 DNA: TGTGCCAGCACGAGGACAGGGTTTAGTGGAAACACCATATATTTT; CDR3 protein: CASTRTGFSGNTIYF
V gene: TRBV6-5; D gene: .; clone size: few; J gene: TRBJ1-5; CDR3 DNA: TGTGCCAGCATGAGGGCAGGGGTCCAGCCCCAGCATTTT; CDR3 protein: CASMRAGVQPQHF
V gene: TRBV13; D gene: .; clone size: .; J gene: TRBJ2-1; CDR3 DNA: TGTGCCAGCAGTTTAACAGGCAATGAGCAGTTCTTC; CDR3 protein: CASSLTGNEQFF
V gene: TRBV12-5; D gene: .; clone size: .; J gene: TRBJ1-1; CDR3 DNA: TGTGCTAGTGGTCTCGGGGGAGGGAACACTGAAGCTTTCTTT; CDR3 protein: CASGLGGGNTEAFF
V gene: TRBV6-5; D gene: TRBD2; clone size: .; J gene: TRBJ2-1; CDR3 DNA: TGTGCCAGCAGTTACTCGATAGCGGGGGATGAGCAGTTCTTC; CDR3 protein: CASSYSIAGDEQFF
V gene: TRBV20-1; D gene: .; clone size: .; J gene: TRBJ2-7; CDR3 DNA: TGCAGTGCCGACCGGGGTTACGAGCAGTACTTC; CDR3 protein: CSADRGYEQYF
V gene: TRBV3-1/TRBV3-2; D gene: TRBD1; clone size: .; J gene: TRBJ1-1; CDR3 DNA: TGTGCCAGCAGCCACACAGGGGCCACTGAAGCTTTCTTT; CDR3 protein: CASSHTGATEAFF
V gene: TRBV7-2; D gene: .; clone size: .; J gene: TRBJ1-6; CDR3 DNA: TGTGCCAGCAGCTTAAGTAGTAGCCTTATGGGTTCACCCCTCCACTTT; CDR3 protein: CASSLSSSLMGSPLHF
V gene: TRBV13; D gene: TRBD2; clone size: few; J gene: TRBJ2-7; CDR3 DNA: TGTGCCAGCAGCCCCTACCCTCGACTAGCGGGGATCACCTACGAGCAGTACTTC; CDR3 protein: CASSPYPRLAGITYEQYF
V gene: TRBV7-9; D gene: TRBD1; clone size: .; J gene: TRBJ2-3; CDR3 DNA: TGTGCCAGCAGCACCCGGGACAGGGACTCAGATACGCAGTATTTT; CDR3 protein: CASSTRDRDSDTQYF
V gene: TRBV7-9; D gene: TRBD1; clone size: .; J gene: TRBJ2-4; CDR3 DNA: TGTGCCAGCAGCTTAGGGGACAGACTAGCCAAAAACATTCAGTACTTC; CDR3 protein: CASSLGDRLAKNIQYF
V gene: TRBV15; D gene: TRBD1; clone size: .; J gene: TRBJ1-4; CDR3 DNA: TGTGCCACCAGCAGAAAGGGACAGGGCGGCGAAAAACTGTTTTTT; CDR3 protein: CATSRKGQGGEKLFF
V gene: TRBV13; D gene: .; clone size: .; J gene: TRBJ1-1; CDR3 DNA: TGTGCCAGCAGTCGGGGAGGGGACAACACTGAAGCTTTCTTT; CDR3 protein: CASSRGGDNTEAFF
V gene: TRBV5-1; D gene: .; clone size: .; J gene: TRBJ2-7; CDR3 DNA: TGCGCCAGCGGGAGCCCTGGACGGGACGAGCAGTACTTC; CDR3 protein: CASGSPGRDEQYF
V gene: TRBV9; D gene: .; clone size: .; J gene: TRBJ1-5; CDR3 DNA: TGTGCCAGCAGCGTAGATGAAGGGGTCGGTCAGCCCCAGCATTTT; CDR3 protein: CASSVDEGVGQPQHF
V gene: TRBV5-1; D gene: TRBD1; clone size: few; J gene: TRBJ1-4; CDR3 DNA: TGCGCCAGCAGCTTCGGACAGGGGAGAGAAAAACTGTTTTTT; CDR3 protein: CASSFGQGREKLFF
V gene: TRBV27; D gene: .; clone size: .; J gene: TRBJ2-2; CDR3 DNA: TGTGCCAGCACAGGTGAGAACACCGGGGAGCTGTTTTTT; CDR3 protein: CASTGENTGELFF
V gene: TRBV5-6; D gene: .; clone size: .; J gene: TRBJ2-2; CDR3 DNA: TGTGCCAGCAGCTTCGGGACAAAGAACACCGGGGAGCTGTTTTTT; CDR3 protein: CASSFGTKNTGELFF
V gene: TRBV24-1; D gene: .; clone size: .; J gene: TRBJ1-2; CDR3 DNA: TGTGCCACCAGTGATTTCTCGGGGGGAGGCTACACCTTC; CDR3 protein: CATSDFSGGGYTF
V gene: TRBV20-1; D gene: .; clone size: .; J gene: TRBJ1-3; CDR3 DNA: TGCAGTGCTAGTCAAGCCCGGGGGGCTGGAAACACCATATATTTT; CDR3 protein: CSASQARGAGNTIYF
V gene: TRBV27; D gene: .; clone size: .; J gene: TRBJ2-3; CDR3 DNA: TGTGCCAGTCGCAGGGCGGGGATGGGAGATACGCAGTATTTT; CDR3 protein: CASRRAGMGDTQYF
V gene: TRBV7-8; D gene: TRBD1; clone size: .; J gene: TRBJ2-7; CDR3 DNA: TGTGCCAGCAGCTTAGCAAGGACAGGCTACGAGCAGTACTTC; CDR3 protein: CASSLARTGYEQYF
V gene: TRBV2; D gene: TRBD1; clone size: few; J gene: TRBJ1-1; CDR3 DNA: TGTGCCAGCAGCCGGGACAGGAACACTGAAGCTTTCTTT; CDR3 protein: CASSRDRNTEAFF
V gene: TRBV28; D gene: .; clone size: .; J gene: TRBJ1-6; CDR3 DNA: TGTGCCAGCAGTCTCGCAGGAAATTCACCCCTCCACTTT; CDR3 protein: CASSLAGNSPLHF
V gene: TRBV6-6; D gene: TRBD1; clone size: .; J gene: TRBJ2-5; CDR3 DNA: TGTGCCAGCAGTTACTGGACAGGGCTGGAGACCCAGTACTTC; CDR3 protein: CASSYWTGLETQYF
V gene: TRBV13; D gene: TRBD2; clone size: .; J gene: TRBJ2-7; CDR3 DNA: TGTGCCAGCAGCTCAACTAAACTAGCGGGGTTCTACGAGCAGTACTTC; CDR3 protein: CASSSTKLAGFYEQYF
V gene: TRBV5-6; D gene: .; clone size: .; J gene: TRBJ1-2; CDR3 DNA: TGTGCCAGCAGCTACCGGGGGAGGGGGAAGGGCTACACCTTC; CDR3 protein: CASSYRGRGKGYTF
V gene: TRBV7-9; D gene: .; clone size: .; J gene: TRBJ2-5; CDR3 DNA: TGTGCCAGCAGCTTAGTGGTAGGGGGAGAGACCCAGTACTTC; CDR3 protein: CASSLVVGGETQYF
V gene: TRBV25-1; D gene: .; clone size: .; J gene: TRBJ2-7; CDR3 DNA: TGTGCCAGCAGTGACAGGTACAGGGACTACGAGCAGTACTTC; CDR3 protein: CASSDRYRDYEQYF
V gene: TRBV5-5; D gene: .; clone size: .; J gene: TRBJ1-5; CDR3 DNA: TGTGCCAGCAGCTCGAAAGGGGGTATGGATCAGCCCCAGCATTTT; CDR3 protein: CASSSKGGMDQPQHF
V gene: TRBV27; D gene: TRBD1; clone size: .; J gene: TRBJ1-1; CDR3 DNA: TGTGCCAGCAGTAGACAGGGATCGAACACTGAAGCTTTCTTT; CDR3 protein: CASSRQGSNTEAFF